This TCR beta chain stems from a study of T cell responses to AZD1222 COVID-19 vaccine. Study-level results: Targets within unmutated variant regions were reportedly found for nearly half of spike-specific TCRs. Possibly, clonal diversity was underestimated; donors were largely white British and included more females. Across the whole spike, CD4 TCRs peaked at regions 160-218 and 743-854. Seropositive at baseline were only a handful of AZD1222 recipients.

V lost 8 bases to trimming and J lost 5 bases; unmatched junction nucleotides: 7. Germline V gives CDR1 LNHDA, CDR2 SQIVND (reference sequence). This CDR3 contains 16 residues. This clone showed up just once. Its antigen is unknown. Data came from immunoSEQ multiplex PCR; TCRdb stores just in-frame clones and leaves some out. The sample lists 84,000 or so clones; roughly nine tenths were seen once. This receptor was taken from an adult in good health. The material was peripheral blood, obtained on day 0 of AZD1222 vaccination. The chain links TRBV19 to TRBJ2-1, with TRBD2 matching over 15 bases. The CDR3 protein is CASSGTSGRTNNEQFF. The CDR3 DNA follows: TGTGCCAGTTCCGGGACTAGCGGGAGGACTAACAATGAGCAGTTCTTC.